This T cell receptor (beta chain) was recovered during a study of T cell responses to AZD1222 COVID-19 vaccine. Study observations and caveats: Sampled repertoires all dated from after the peak T cell response. Donors were mostly white British, more females; clonal diversity possibly underestimated.

The length of the CDR3 is 14 residues. Germline V lookup: CDR1 MDHEN, CDR2 SYDVKM. Trimming stripped 7 bases from V and 1 base from J, with 13 bases between. This clone was counted between two and nine times. Its antigen is still unknown. Assay: immunoSEQ multiplex PCR; the TCRdb copy retains only in-frame clones and omits some. This table has fewer than 150,000 clones, 75% to 90% appearing once. Specimen: peripheral blood, collected on day 0 of AZD1222 vaccination. This chain joins TRBV28 and TRBJ1-1; D is perhaps TRBD1 (5 bases). The clonotype was recovered from an adult in good health. Written as DNA, the CDR3 is TGTGCCAGCACCTTACTGGGGGAGAACACTGAAGCTTTCTTT. Its protein is CASTLLGENTEAFF.